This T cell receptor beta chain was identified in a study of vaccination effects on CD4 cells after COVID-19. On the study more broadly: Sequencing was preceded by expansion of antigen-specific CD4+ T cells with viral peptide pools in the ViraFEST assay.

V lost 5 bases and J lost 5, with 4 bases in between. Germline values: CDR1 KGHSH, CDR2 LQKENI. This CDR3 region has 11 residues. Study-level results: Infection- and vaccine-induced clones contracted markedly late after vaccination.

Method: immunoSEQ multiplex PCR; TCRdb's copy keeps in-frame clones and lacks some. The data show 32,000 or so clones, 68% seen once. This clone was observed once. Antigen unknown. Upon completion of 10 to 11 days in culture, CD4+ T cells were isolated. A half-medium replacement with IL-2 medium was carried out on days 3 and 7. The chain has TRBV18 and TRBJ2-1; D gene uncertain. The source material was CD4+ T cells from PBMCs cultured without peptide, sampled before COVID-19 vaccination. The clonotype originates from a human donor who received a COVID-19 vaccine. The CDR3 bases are TGTGCCAGCTCATACCACAATGAGCAGTTCTTC. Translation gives CASSYHNEQFF.